The sequence of this TCR beta chain was determined in a study of shared T cell receptors in the human thymus. Clones were read by immunoSEQ multiplex PCR, and TCRdb kept only the in-frame ones, dropping some. The sample shows hundreds of thousands of clones, 85% to 90% of them seen only once. These records were also assigned to another study, of human thymus T cells.

This TCR was sampled from a boy under two years old with a congenital heart defect. Specimen: thymocytes.

The CDR3 DNA reads TGTGCCAGCAGCCTCGGGGGGAAGAACATTCAGTACTTC. Its protein is CASSLGGKNIQYF. The genes are TRBV9 and TRBJ2-4, with TRBD2 matching over 7 bases. Per the germline V gene, CDR1 is SGDLS and CDR2 is YYNGEE. V shed 4 bases and J 7 bases; nucleotides not matched to a gene: 5. CDR3 length: 13 residues.